This paragraph reports one T cell receptor (beta chain). The source of the sample is a study of T cells after yellow fever vaccination. Study-level background: Fractions of limited cellularity were prepared by means of SMART-Seq v4 Ultra Low Input.

TCRdb fed the 5' RACE reads into MiXCR, producing one record per CDR3 protein. The sample includes over 300,000 distinct CDR3 sequences, 6.8% of them seen just once. This CDR3 has 16 residues. CDR1 and CDR2 (germline): MNHEY, SVGAGI. V gave up 2 bases and J gave up 5 bases; unmatched junction bases: 5. The input for sequencing was PBMCs, taken roughly 45 days after the first yellow fever vaccination. The TCR was taken from a young man who received the YFV17D yellow fever vaccine. V gene TRBV6-5 combines with J gene TRBJ1-6, with 8 bases lining up with TRBD1. CDR3 in DNA: TGTGCCAGCAGTTACACGGGACAGGCAAATAATTCACCCCTCCACTTT. It yields the protein CASSYTGQANNSPLHF.